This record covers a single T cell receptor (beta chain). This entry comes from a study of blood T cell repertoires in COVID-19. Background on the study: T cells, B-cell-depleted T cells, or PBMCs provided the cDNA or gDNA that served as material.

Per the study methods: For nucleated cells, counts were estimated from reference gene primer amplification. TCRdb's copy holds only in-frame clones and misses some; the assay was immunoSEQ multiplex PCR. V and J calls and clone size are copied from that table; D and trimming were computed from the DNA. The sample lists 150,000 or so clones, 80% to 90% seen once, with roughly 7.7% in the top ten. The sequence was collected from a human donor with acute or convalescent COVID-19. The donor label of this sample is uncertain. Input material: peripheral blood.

CDR3: CATLSYYGYTF. The DNA of the CDR3 is TGTGCCACCTTGTCTTACTATGGCTACACCTTC. The V call is TRBV15, the J call TRBJ1-2, with D unclear. V shed 8 bases and J shed 3 bases, with 7 bases lying between them. This CDR3 has 11 residues. The V gene's germline CDR1 is LNHNV and CDR2 YYDKDF (reference sequence).